One and the same sample provided the 10 T cell receptor beta chains below, sequenced in a study of cytomegalovirus exposure and HLA in healthy donors. PCR involved 60 Vbeta and 13 Jbeta primers. The data were produced by immunoSEQ multiplex PCR, yet TCRdb's version contains in-frame clones alone and is incomplete. The sample contains under 200,000 clones, more than 75% of which appear only once. Source material: PBMCs. These receptors came from a male donor in good health and CMV-seropositive.

This clone is a singleton in its sample. CDR3 DNA: TGTGCCAGCAGTTTACCAGGGTATGGGGCCAACGTCCTGACTTTC. Residues: CASSLPGYGANVLTF. The chain combines TRBV28 with TRBJ2-6; D is possibly TRBD1 (5 bases). V was shortened by 2 bases and J by 3 bases, with 8 bases between the two germline ends. Germline CDR1 is MDHEN and CDR2 is SYDVKM. The CDR3 runs to 15 residues.

The V gene is TRBV11-3, the J gene TRBJ2-1; possibly TRBD2 for D (6 bases). V lost 5 bases to trimming and J lost 5 bases, with 16 bases between them. Germline loops: CDR1 SGHNT, CDR2 YENEEA. The CDR3 is 15 amino acids. The chain's CDR3 is CASSGDLANHNEQFF. The CDR3 DNA sequence: TGTGCCAGCAGCGGGGACTTAGCGAACCACAATGAGCAGTTCTTC.

V gene TRBV10-3 combines with J gene TRBJ2-3; 8 bases match TRBD2. The length of the CDR3 is 15 residues. Looked up from germline, CDR1 is ENHRY and CDR2 is SYGVKD. V trimming: 7 bases; J trimming: 0 bases; junction bases outside the gene matches: 6. CDR3 region: CAINLSGESTDTQYF. CDR3 nucleotides: TGTGCCATCAACCTTAGCGGGGAGAGCACAGATACGCAGTATTTT.

This rearrangement joins TRBV7-2 to TRBJ2-1, with TRBD2 matching over 9 bases. V shed 2 bases and J 8 bases; nucleotides not matched to a gene: 13. Germline-derived CDR1 and CDR2 are SGHTA and FQGNSA. This CDR3 spans 17 amino acids. CDR3 coding DNA: TGTGCCAGCAGCTTAAGGGCGCGTATTCGCGGGAGGGATGAGCAGTTCTTC. Residues: CASSLRARIRGRDEQFF.

This clone was counted once. The rearrangement links TRBV7-6 to TRBJ1-1; 12 positions match TRBD1. V trimming: 5 bases; J trimming: 1 base; junction bases outside the gene matches: 8. Per the germline V gene, CDR1 is SGHVS and CDR2 is FNYEAQ. This CDR3 has 17 amino acids. The CDR3 here is CASSTRDRGQGNTEAFF. CDR3 nucleotide sequence: TGTGCCAGCAGCACAAGGGACAGGGGGCAGGGGAACACTGAAGCTTTCTTT. Supplemented by reference TRBV7-6 and TRBJ1-1, the full variable domain reads GAGVSQSPRYKVTKRGQDVALRCDPISGHVSLYWYRQALGQGPEFLTYFNYEAQQDKSGLPNDRFSAERPEGSISTLTIQRTEQRDSAMYRCASSTRDRGQGNTEAFFGQGTRLTVV.

This clone was detected a few times. The chain carries TRBV27 and TRBJ2-2; D is unclear. The CDR3 runs to 17 residues. The germline gives CDR1 MNHEY, CDR2 SMNVEV (reference sequence). V lost 7 bases and J 0 bases, leaving 18 bases between the germline ends. CDR3 sequence (DNA): TGTGCCAGCACGGGTTTTGGCAGAGACTCGAACACCGGGGAGCTGTTTTTT. As protein: CASTGFGRDSNTGELFF.

The chain combines TRBV27 with TRBJ1-5, with unresolved D. This CDR3 is built from 14 residues. V gave up 4 bases and J gave up 4 bases, with 11 bases separating them. Germline lookup yields CDR1 MNHEY and CDR2 SMNVEV (reference sequence). As DNA, the CDR3 is TGTGCCAGCAGTTCCCGGGAGTTTAATCAGCCCCAGCATTTT. This sequence encodes CASSSREFNQPQHF.

The V gene is TRBV6-1, the J gene TRBJ2-1; maybe TRBD1 (6 bases). The CDR3 sequence is 11 residues long. The germline V and J ends were trimmed by 7 bases and 13 bases, with 14 bases remaining between them. Germline-derived CDR1 and CDR2 are MNHNS and SASEGT. CDR3: CASTGAKPQFF. The CDR3 nucleotides are TGTGCCAGCACAGGGGCGAAACCACAGTTCTTC.

The V and J genes are TRBV19 and TRBJ1-4; no clear D. Germline values: CDR1 LNHDA, CDR2 SQIVND (reference sequence). Trimming took off 3 bases at V and 8 bases at J, with 4 bases between the two ends. CDR3 length equals 11 residues. The CDR3 protein is CASSIMEKLFF. CDR3 sequence (DNA): TGTGCCAGTAGTATTATGGAAAAACTGTTTTTT.

This sequence joins TRBV9 and TRBJ2-3; D might be TRBD2 (5 bases). The V end lost 0 bases, the J end lost 2 bases, and 10 bases lay between the germline ends. CDR3 length: 15 residues. The germline V gene has CDR1 SGDLS and CDR2 YYNGEE. CDR3 bases: TGTGCCAGCAGCGTAGAGATAGCGATCACAGATACGCAGTATTTT. Protein product: CASSVEIAITDTQYF.